This is a list of T cell receptor beta chains from one sample in a study of cytomegalovirus exposure and HLA in healthy donors. Using immunoSEQ multiplex PCR, the repertoire was profiled, and TCRdb retains in-frame clones only, with some absent. This table holds around 170,000 clones, less than 80% found once. Material for sequencing was PBMCs. These receptors came from a young man in good health and CMV-seronegative. Both conserved end residues are part of each CDR3. A D gene is named only where the DNA matches it firmly. Clone size appears in some rows only: once, few, many, or a class for an expanded clone.

d_call clone_size j_call v_call cdr3_nt cdr3_aa
TRBD1 NA TRBJ2-5 TRBV5-4 TGTGCCAGCAGCTCTGGACAGGGGAGGGAGACCCAGTACTTC CASSSGQGRETQYF
TRBD2 NA TRBJ2-3 TRBV15 TGTGCCACCAGCAGGGAACTAGCGGGATACACAGATACGCAGTATTTT CATSRELAGYTDTQYF
TRBD2 NA TRBJ2-1 TRBV25-1 TGTGCCAGCAGTGTGGCAGCGGGAGGAGGAAAGCAGTTCTTC CASSVAAGGGKQFF
NA NA TRBJ2-5 TRBV29-1 TGCAGCGTTCAAGCAATGGAGACCCAGTACTTC CSVQAMETQYF
NA NA TRBJ2-7 TRBV29-1 TGCAGCGTTGAGGACTCCGAGCAGTACTTC CSVEDSEQYF
TRBD1 NA TRBJ1-5 TRBV7-9 TGTGCCAGCAGCGCGACAGGGTCTGGCAATCAGCCCCAGCATTTT CASSATGSGNQPQHF
NA few TRBJ2-2 TRBV25-1 TGTGCCAGCCCCCTCCGGGAGCTGTTTTTT CASPLRELFF
TRBD2 NA TRBJ2-7 TRBV4-2 TGTGCCAGCAGCCCCGGGACTAGCGGATACTACGAGCAGTACTTC CASSPGTSGYYEQYF
TRBD1 NA TRBJ2-7 TRBV30 TGTGCCTGGACCCCCGGGACAGCCTACAACGAGCAGTACTTC CAWTPGTAYNEQYF
TRBD1 NA TRBJ2-7 TRBV5-4 TGTGCCAGCACCCCGGACAGGGGAGGGTTAAGAGGCTCCTACGAGCAGTACTTC CASTPDRGGLRGSYEQYF
TRBD1 NA TRBJ2-2 TRBV6-1 TGTGCCAGCAGTGACCTTACAGGGGTTTCCGGGGAGCTGTTTTTT CASSDLTGVSGELFF
TRBD1 NA TRBJ1-1 TRBV27 TGTGCCAGCAGTCCCGCAACAGGGGCCCTCTTTGAAGCTTTCTTT CASSPATGALFEAFF
TRBD2 few TRBJ2-5 TRBV28 TGTGCCAGCAGTTTCGGGTTGACTAGCGGGGGGGCGGAGACCCAGTACTTC CASSFGLTSGGAETQYF
NA few TRBJ2-5 TRBV21-1 TGTGCCAGCAGCTCACGAGCGGGGGCGCAAGAGACCCAGTACTTC CASSSRAGAQETQYF
NA NA TRBJ2-1 TRBV28 TGTGCCAGCACCTCCAGGCCCGGGGGAAGCTCCTACAATGAGCAGTTCTTC CASTSRPGGSSYNEQFF
TRBD1 NA TRBJ1-2 TRBV28 TGTGCCAGCAGATCCCGGACAGGGGATTATGGCTACACCTTC CASRSRTGDYGYTF
NA NA TRBJ2-5 TRBV15 TGTGCCACCAGCAGAGACTTGGACACGGAGACCCAGTACTTC CATSRDLDTETQYF
TRBD1 NA TRBJ1-2 TRBV4-1 TGCGCCAGCAGCCACTCAATCGGACAGGGCAACTATGGCTACACCTTC CASSHSIGQGNYGYTF
NA NA TRBJ2-7 TRBV6-5 TGTGCCAGCAGTTACTCGAGGCTGGCGGGGCAGTACTTC CASSYSRLAGQYF
NA NA TRBJ2-1 TRBV6-1 TGTGCCAGCCGTCCAAGAACTACGGGGAACAATGAGCAGTTCTTC CASRPRTTGNNEQFF
NA NA TRBJ1-1 TRBV7-3 TGTGCCAGCAGCTCCCAGGGATCCACTGAAGCTTTCTTT CASSSQGSTEAFF
NA NA TRBJ2-3 TRBV7-9 TGTGCCAGCAGCTTAGCCCTGGAGGCTAGCGCAGCAGATACGCAGTATTTT CASSLALEASAADTQYF
NA NA TRBJ1-5 TRBV10-1 TGCGCCAGACTTACTTCCCGGGGCAGGGGATACCAGCCCCAGCATTTT CARLTSRGRGYQPQHF
NA NA TRBJ1-2 TRBV18 TGTGCCAGCTCACCCTTTGTGCAGGGGCCAACTAACTATGGCTACACCTTC CASSPFVQGPTNYGYTF
TRBD2 NA TRBJ2-2 TRBV7-6 TGTGCCAGCAGCTGGCCATCGGGACTAAGAACCACCGGGGAGCTGTTTTTT CASSWPSGLRTTGELFF
TRBD2 NA TRBJ2-7 TRBV5-1 TGCGCCAGCAGCCCGGGGGGGGAGCTCTACGAGCAGTACTTC CASSPGGELYEQYF
NA NA TRBJ1-2 TRBV5-4 TGTGCCAGCAGCTTGCTGACAGCACGGGGCTACACCTTC CASSLLTARGYTF
NA NA TRBJ2-1 TRBV28 TGTGCCAGCATGGAGGGTAAAAATGAGCAGTTCTTC CASMEGKNEQFF
NA few TRBJ2-7 TRBV7-8 TGTGCCAGCAGCCAGGGATCGGACGAGCAGTACTTC CASSQGSDEQYF
NA NA TRBJ1-3 TRBV9 TGTGCCAGCAGCCCCCGACAGGTTGCTGGAAACACCATATATTTT CASSPRQVAGNTIYF
NA NA TRBJ1-3 TRBV29-1 TGCAGCGCGGTGGTAAGCTCCGGGAACACCATATATTTT CSAVVSSGNTIYF
NA NA TRBJ2-1 TRBV28 TGTGCCAGCAACCCAGGCGGGTGGGGCTACAATGAGCAGTTCTTC CASNPGGWGYNEQFF
TRBD1 NA TRBJ1-5 TRBV28 TGTGCCAGCAGTTTATGGCAGGGGTCAGGGGGCAGCAATCAGCCCCAGCATTTT CASSLWQGSGGSNQPQHF
TRBD1 NA TRBJ1-2 TRBV5-1 TGCGCCAGCAGCTTGGACTTACAGGGGCTGTTTGATGGCTACACCTTC CASSLDLQGLFDGYTF
TRBD1 few TRBJ1-2 TRBV18 TGTGCCAGCTCACCAAACCCGGGACAGCTTTATGGCTACACCTTC CASSPNPGQLYGYTF
NA NA TRBJ2-3 TRBV9 TGTGCCAGCAGCGCCCGACAGACCGATACGCAGTATTTT CASSARQTDTQYF
NA NA TRBJ1-5 TRBV27 TGTGCCAGCAGTTCGGCAGGAGGAGGCCAGCCCCAGCATTTT CASSSAGGGQPQHF
NA many TRBJ1-3 TRBV9 TGTGCCAGCAGCGTAGGATTCCCGCCGGGTCCGAGCTCTGGAAACACCATATATTTT CASSVGFPPGPSSGNTIYF
TRBD1 NA TRBJ1-3 TRBV27 TGTGCCAGCAGTTTTACGGGACAGCTAAACACCATATATTTT CASSFTGQLNTIYF
NA NA TRBJ1-6 TRBV9 TGTGCCAGCAGCGTAGCACAGAATAATTCACCCCTCCACTTT CASSVAQNNSPLHF
NA once TRBJ1-6 TRBV14 TGTGCCAGCAGCCCCGACAGCTCCTATAATTCACCCCTCCACTTT CASSPDSSYNSPLHF
NA NA TRBJ2-1 TRBV4-2 TGTGCCAGCAGCCAAGAACAGGCGCCCTACAATGAGCAGTTCTTC CASSQEQAPYNEQFF
NA NA TRBJ1-2 TRBV30 TGTGCCTGGAACCAGGGCAACTATGGCTACACCTTC CAWNQGNYGYTF
TRBD1 NA TRBJ1-1 TRBV7-9 TGTGCCAGCAGCTCCCCTCGGGACAGGGGAAGCACTGAAGCTTTCTTT CASSSPRDRGSTEAFF
TRBD1 once TRBJ2-1 TRBV10-1 TGCGCCAGCCCTATCAGGGGGCGAGACGATGAGCAGTTCTTC CASPIRGRDDEQFF
NA NA TRBJ2-1 TRBV5-1 TGCGCCAGCAGAGGGGTTTCGGGCAATGAGCAGTTCTTC CASRGVSGNEQFF
NA once TRBJ1-4 TRBV5-4 TGTGCCAGCAGTACGACAGCAGATCCAACTAATGAAAAACTGTTTTTT CASSTTADPTNEKLFF
TRBD2 NA TRBJ2-7 TRBV29-1 TGCAGCGTTGTTCCCGGGGTGGGAGGGGAGCAGTACTTC CSVVPGVGGEQYF
NA NA TRBJ2-7 TRBV6-1 TGTGCCAGCCAAAAGGCGGCTAGCGAGACCTACGAGCAGTACTTC CASQKAASETYEQYF
NA few TRBJ1-4 TRBV5-4 TGTGCCAGCAGCTCCGGGTCGAACTCTAATGAAAAACTGTTTTTT CASSSGSNSNEKLFF
NA NA TRBJ1-5 TRBV27 TGTGCCAGCAGAGTTTATCTCGGGGGTCAGCCCCAGCATTTT CASRVYLGGQPQHF